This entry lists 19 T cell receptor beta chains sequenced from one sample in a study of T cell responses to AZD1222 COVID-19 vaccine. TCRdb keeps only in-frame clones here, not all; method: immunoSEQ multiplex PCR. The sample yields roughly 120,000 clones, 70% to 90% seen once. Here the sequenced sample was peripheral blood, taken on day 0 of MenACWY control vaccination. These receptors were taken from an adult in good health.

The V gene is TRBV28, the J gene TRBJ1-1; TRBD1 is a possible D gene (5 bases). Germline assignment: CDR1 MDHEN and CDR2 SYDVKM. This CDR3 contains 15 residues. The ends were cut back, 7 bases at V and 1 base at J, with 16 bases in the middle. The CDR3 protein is CASISAGGGNTEAFF. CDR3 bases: TGTGCCAGCATCTCGGCGGGGGGAGGGAACACTGAAGCTTTCTTT.

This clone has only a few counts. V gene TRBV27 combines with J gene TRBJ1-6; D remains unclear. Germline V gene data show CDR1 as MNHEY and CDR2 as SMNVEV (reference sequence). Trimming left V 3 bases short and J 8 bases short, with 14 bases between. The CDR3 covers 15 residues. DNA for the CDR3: TGTGCCAGCAGTTTCCTCAAGGCAGTTGATTCACCCCTCCACTTT. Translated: CASSFLKAVDSPLHF.

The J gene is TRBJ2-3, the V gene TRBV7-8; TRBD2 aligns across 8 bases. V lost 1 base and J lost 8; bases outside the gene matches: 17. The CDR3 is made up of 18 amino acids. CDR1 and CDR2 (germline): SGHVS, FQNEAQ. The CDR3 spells CASSLVRASGSIGGTQYF. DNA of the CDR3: TGTGCCAGCAGCTTAGTGCGAGCTAGCGGGTCTATAGGGGGTACGCAGTATTTT.

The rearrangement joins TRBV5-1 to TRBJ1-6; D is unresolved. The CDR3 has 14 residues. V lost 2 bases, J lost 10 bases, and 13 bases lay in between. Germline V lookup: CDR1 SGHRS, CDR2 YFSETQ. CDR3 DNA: TGCGCCAGCAGCTTCGGGCAGGAGAGGTCACCCCTCCACTTT. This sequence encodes CASSFGQERSPLHF. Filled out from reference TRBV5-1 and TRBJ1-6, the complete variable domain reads KAGVTQTPRYLIKTRGQQVTLSCSPISGHRSVSWYQQTPGQGLQFLFEYFSETQRNKGNFPGRFSGRQFSNSRSEMNVSTLELGDSALYLCASSFGQERSPLHFGNGTRLTVT.

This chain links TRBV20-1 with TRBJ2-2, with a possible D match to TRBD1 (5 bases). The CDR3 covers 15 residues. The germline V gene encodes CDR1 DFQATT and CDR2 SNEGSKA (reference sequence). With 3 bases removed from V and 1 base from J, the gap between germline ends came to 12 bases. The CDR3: CSASAARVNTGELFF. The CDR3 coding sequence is TGCAGTGCTAGTGCGGCCAGGGTGAACACCGGGGAGCTGTTTTTT.

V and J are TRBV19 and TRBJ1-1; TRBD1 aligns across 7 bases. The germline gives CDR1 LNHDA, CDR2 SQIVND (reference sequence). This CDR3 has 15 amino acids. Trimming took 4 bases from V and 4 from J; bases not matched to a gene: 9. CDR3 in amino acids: CASSTAGTAFTEAFF. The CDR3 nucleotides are TGTGCCAGTAGTACCGCCGGGACAGCCTTCACTGAAGCTTTCTTT. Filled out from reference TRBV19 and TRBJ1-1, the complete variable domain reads DGGITQSPKYLFRKEGQNVTLSCEQNLNHDAMYWYRQDPGQGLRLIYYSQIVNDFQKGDIAEGYSVSREKKESFPLTVTSAQKNPTAFYLCASSTAGTAFTEAFFGQGTRLTVV.

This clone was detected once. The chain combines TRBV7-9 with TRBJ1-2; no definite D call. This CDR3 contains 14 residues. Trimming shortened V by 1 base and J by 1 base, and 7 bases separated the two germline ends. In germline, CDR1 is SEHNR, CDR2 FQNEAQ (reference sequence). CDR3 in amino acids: CASSLDLSNYGYTF. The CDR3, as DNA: TGTGCCAGCAGCTTAGACCTTAGTAACTATGGCTACACCTTC.

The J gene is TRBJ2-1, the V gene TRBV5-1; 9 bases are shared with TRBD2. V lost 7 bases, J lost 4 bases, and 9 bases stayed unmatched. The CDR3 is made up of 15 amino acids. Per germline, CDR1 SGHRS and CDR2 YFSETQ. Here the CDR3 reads CASGSTSGNYNEQFF. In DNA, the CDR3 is TGCGCCAGCGGATCGACTAGCGGAAATTACAATGAGCAGTTCTTC.

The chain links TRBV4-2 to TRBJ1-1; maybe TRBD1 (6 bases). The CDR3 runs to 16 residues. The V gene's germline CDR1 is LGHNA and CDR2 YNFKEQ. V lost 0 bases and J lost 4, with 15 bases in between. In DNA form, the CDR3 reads TGTGCCAGCAGCCAAGAGCTTTTAGAGGGGGGCACTGAAGCTTTCTTT. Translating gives CASSQELLEGGTEAFF.

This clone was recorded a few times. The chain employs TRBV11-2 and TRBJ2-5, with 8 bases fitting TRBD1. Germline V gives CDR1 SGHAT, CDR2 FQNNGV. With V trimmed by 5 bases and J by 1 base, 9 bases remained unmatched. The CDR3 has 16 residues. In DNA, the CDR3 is TGTGCCAGCAGCCCCTCCGGACAGGGACTCCAAGAGACCCAGTACTTC. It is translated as CASSPSGQGLQETQYF.

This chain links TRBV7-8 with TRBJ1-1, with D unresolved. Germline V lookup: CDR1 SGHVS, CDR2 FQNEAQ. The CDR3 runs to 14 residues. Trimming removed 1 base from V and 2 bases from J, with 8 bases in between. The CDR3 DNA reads TGTGCCAGCAGCTTAGTATGGCAAAACACTGAAGCTTTCTTT. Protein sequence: CASSLVWQNTEAFF.

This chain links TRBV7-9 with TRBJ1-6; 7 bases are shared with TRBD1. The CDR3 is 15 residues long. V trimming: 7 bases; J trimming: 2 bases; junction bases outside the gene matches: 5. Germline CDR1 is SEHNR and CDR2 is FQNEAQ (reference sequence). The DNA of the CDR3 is TGTGCCAGCAACCGGACAGGTGCCTATAATTCACCCCTCCACTTT. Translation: CASNRTGAYNSPLHF.

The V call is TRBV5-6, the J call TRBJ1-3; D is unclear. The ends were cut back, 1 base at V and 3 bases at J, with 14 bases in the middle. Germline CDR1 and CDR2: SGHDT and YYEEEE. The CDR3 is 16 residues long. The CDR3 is CASSLFGREVGNTIYF. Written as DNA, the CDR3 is TGTGCCAGCAGCTTGTTTGGAAGGGAAGTTGGAAACACCATATATTTT.

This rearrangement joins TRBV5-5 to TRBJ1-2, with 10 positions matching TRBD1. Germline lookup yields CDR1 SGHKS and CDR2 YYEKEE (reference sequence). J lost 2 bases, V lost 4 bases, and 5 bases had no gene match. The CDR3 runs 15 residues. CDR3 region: CASSQGTGENYGYTF. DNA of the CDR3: TGTGCCAGCAGCCAGGGGACAGGGGAGAACTATGGCTACACCTTC.

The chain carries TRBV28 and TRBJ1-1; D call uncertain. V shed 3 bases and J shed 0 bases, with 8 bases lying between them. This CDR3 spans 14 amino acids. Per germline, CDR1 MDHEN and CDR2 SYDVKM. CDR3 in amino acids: CASSFSQMNTEAFF. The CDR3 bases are TGTGCCAGCAGTTTTAGTCAAATGAACACTGAAGCTTTCTTT.

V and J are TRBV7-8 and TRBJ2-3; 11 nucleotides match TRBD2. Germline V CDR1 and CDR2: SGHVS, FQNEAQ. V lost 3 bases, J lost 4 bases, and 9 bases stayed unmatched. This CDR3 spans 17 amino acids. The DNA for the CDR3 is TGTGCCAGCAGCTTCCCACTAGCGGGGGAACGGGCAGATACGCAGTATTTT. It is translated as CASSFPLAGERADTQYF. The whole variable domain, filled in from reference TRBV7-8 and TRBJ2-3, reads GAGVSQSPRYKVAKRGQDVALRCDPISGHVSLFWYQQALGQGPEFLTYFQNEAQLDKSGLPSDRFFAERPEGSVSTLKIQRTQQEDSAVYLCASSFPLAGERADTQYFGPGTRLTVL.

Here the CDR3 reads CASRFPTVGETDTQYF. CDR3 DNA sequence: TGTGCAAGTCGCTTCCCGACGGTTGGAGAGACAGATACGCAGTATTTT. The V gene is TRBV12-2, the J gene TRBJ2-3; the table's D gene call, TRBD2, was not cross checked with the DNA. TRBV12-2 is a pseudogene locus. The CDR3 runs to 16 residues.

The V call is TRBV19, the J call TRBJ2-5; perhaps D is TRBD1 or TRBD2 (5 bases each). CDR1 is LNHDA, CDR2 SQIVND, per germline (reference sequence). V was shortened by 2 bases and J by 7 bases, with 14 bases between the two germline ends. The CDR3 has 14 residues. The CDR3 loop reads CASSIYGAPGTQYF. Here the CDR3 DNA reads TGTGCCAGTAGTATATACGGGGCCCCCGGGACCCAGTACTTC.

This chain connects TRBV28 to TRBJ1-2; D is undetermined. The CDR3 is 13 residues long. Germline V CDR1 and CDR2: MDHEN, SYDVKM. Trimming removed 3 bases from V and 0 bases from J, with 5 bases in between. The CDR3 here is CASSFRANYGYTF. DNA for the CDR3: TGTGCCAGCAGTTTCCGAGCTAACTATGGCTACACCTTC.